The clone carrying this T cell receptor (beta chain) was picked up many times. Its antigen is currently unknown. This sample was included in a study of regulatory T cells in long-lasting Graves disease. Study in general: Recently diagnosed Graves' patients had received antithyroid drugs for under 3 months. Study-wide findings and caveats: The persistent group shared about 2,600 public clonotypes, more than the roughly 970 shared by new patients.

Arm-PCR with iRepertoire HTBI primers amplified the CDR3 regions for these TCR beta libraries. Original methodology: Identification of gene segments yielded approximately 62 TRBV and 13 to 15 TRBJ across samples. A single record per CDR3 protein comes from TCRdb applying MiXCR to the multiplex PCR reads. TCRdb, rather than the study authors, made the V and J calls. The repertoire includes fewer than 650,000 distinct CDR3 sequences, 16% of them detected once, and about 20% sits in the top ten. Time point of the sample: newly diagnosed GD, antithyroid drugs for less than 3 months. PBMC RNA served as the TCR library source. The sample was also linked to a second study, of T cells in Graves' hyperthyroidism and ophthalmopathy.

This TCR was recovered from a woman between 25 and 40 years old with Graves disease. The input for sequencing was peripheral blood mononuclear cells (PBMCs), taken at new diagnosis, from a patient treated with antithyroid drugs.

The CDR3 nucleotides are TGCAGTGCTAGAGATCAAGGGACAGGGGGTTTGGAGACCCAGTACTTC. It yields the protein CSARDQGTGGLETQYF. The genes are TRBV20-1 and TRBJ2-5, with 11 bases identical to TRBD1. Germline lookup yields CDR1 DFQATT and CDR2 SNEGSKA (reference sequence). V gave up 0 bases and J gave up 5 bases; unmatched junction bases: 8. The CDR3 has 16 amino acids.